This T cell receptor beta chain was recorded in a study of blood T cell repertoires in COVID-19. Study as a whole: Acute and convalescent COVID-19 samples came from the United States, Italy and Spain. PBMCs, B-cell-depleted T cells, or T cells were the source of the cDNA or gDNA that made up the material.

CDR1 LGHNA and CDR2 YSLEER come from the germline V gene. The CDR3 has 14 residues. Trimming left V 2 bases short and J 8 bases short, with 15 bases between. As processed by the authors: Nucleated cell counts were estimated from reference gene primer amplification. This table comes from immunoSEQ multiplex PCR, and its TCRdb copy is limited to in-frame clones, with some not included. That table is the source of V, J and clone size, and D and trimming were worked out from the DNA. The sample has some 700,000 clones, approximately 90% seen once. Source material: peripheral blood. The rearrangement links TRBV4-3 to TRBJ1-2; D is uncertain. This receptor was taken from a woman in her late teens or twenties with acute or convalescent COVID-19. CDR3 sequence: CASSQITGGRGYTF. In DNA, the CDR3 is TGCGCCAGCAGCCAAATAACCGGCGGGAGAGGCTACACCTTC.